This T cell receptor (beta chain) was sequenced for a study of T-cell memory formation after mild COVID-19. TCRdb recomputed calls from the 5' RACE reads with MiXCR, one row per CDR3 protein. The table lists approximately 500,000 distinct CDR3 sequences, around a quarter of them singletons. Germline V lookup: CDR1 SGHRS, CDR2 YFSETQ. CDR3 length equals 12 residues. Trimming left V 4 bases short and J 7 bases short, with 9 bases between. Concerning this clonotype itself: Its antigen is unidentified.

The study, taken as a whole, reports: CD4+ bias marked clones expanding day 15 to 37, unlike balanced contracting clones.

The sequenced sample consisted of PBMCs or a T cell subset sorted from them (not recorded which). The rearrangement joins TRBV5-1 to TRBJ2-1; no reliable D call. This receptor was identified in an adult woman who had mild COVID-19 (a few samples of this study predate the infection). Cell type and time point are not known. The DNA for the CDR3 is TGCGCCAGCAGCGAAACTTCGAATGAGCAGTTCTTC. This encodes CASSETSNEQFF.